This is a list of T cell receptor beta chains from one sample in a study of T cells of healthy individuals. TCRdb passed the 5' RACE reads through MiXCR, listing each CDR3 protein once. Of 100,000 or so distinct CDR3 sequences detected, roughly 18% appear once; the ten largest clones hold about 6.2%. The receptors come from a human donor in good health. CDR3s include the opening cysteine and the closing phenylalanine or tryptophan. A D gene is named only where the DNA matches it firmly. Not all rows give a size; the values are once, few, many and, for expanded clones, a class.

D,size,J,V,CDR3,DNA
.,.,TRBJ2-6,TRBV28,CASSFLSSGANVLTF,TGTGCCAGCAGTTTTCTTAGCTCTGGGGCCAACGTCCTGACTTTC
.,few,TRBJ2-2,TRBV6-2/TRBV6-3,CASSYGIALAGELFF,TGTGCCAGCAGTTACGGGATAGCTCTCGCCGGGGAGCTGTTTTTT
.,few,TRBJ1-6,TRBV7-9,CASSYQLEADSPLHF,TGTGCCAGCAGTTACCAACTAGAGGCGGATTCACCCCTCCACTTT
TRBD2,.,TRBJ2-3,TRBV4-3,CASSQDTPVGGSTDTQYF,TGCGCCAGCAGCCAAGATACCCCTGTGGGAGGGAGTACAGATACGCAGTATTTT
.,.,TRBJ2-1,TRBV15,CATSRGTLENNEQFF,TGTGCCACCAGCAGAGGCACCCTCGAGAACAATGAGCAGTTCTTC
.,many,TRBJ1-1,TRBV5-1,CASSLRFDTEAFF,TGCGCCAGCAGCTTGCGTTTTGACACTGAAGCTTTCTTT
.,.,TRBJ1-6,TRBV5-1,CASSSTQGTMSPLHF,TGCGCCAGCAGCTCTACACAGGGTACAATGTCACCCCTCCACTTT
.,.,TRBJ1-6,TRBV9,CASSVTSDSPLHF,TGTGCCAGCAGCGTGACTTCCGATTCACCCCTCCACTTT
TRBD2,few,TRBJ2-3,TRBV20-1,CSALSGRAPDTQYF,TGCAGTGCTCTTAGCGGGAGGGCCCCAGATACGCAGTATTTT
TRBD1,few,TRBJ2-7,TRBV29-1,CSVQGAKTYEQYF,TGCAGCGTTCAGGGGGCGAAGACCTACGAGCAGTACTTC
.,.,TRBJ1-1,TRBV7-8,CVSSPLTGLGAFF,TGTGTCAGCAGCCCCCTAACAGGTCTCGGGGCTTTCTTT
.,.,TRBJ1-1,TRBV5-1,CASRPTVNTEAFF,TGCGCCAGCAGACCGACAGTGAACACTGAAGCTTTCTTT
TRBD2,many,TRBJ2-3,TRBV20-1,CSVGTSATDTQYF,TGCAGTGTGGGGACTAGCGCTACAGATACGCAGTATTTT
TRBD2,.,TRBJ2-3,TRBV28,CASSSMGSGYTDTQYF,TGTGCCAGCAGTTCCATGGGTAGCGGGTACACAGATACGCAGTATTTT
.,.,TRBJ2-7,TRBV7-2,CASSYSSHEQYF,TGTGCCAGCAGCTATTCATCCCACGAGCAGTACTTC
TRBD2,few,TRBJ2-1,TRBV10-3,CAISAGGPNEQFF,TGTGCCATTTCGGCGGGGGGGCCAAATGAGCAGTTCTTC
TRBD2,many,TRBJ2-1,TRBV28,CASSSRAGVSNEQFF,TGTGCCAGCAGTTCCCGAGCGGGAGTAAGCAATGAGCAGTTCTTC
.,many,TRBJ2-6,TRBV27,CASSIQSPGANVLTF,TGTGCCAGCAGTATACAGAGTCCCGGGGCCAACGTCCTGACTTTC
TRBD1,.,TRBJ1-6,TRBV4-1,CASSPTGVGSPLHF,TGCGCCAGCAGCCCTACAGGGGTTGGTTCACCCCTCCACTTT
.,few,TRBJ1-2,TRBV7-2,CASSVTGFGYTF,TGTGCCAGCAGCGTAACAGGTTTTGGCTACACCTTC
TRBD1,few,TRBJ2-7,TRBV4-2,CASSRQGSRNEQYF,TGTGCCAGCAGCCGACAGGGGAGTCGAAACGAGCAGTACTTC
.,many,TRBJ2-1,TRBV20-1,CSARITGVTYNEQFF,TGCAGTGCTAGAATAACGGGGGTCACCTACAATGAGCAGTTCTTC
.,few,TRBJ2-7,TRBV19,CASSPGLSSYEQYF,TGTGCCAGTAGCCCGGGACTGAGTTCCTACGAGCAGTACTTC
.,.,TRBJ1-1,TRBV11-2,CASSLSDTEAFF,TGTGCCAGCAGCCTATCAGACACTGAAGCTTTCTTT
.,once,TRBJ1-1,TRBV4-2,CASSQEPGLPNTEAFF,TGTGCCAGCAGCCAAGAACCGGGACTCCCTAACACTGAAGCTTTCTTT
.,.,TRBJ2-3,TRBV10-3,CAISESRRGSTDTQYF,TGTGCCATCAGTGAGTCGAGGCGGGGTAGCACAGATACGCAGTATTTT
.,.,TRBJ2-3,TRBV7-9,CASSSRPASTDTQYF,TGTGCCAGCAGCTCCCGACCAGCTAGCACAGATACGCAGTATTTT
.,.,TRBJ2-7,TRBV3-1,CASSINYEQYF,TGTGCCAGCAGCATAAATTACGAGCAGTACTTC
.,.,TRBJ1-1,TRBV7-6,CASSPQLMNTEAFF,TGTGCCAGCAGCCCTCAGCTTATGAACACTGAAGCTTTCTTT
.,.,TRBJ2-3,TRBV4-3,CASSFPEGPQYF,TGCGCCAGCAGCTTTCCCGAAGGCCCGCAGTATTTT
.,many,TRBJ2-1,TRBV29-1,CSVASSAYNEQFF,TGCAGCGTTGCATCTAGCGCATACAATGAGCAGTTCTTC
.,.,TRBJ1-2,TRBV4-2,CASTPYRDYGYTF,TGTGCCAGCACCCCATACAGGGACTATGGCTACACCTTC
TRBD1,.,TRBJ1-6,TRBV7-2,CASSPRDRGSSPLHF,TGTGCCAGCAGCCCACGGGACAGGGGGAGTTCACCCCTCCACTTT
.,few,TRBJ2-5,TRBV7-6,CASSLREETQYF,TGTGCCAGCAGCTTAAGGGAAGAGACCCAGTACTTC
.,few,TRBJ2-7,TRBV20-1,CSARRPGYEQYF,TGCAGTGCTAGGAGGCCGGGATACGAGCAGTACTTC
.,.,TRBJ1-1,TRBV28,CASSNFWSEAFF,TGTGCCAGCAGCAATTTTTGGTCTGAAGCTTTCTTT
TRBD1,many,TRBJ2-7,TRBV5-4,CASSLGQGVPYEQYF,TGTGCCAGCAGCTTGGGACAGGGGGTTCCCTACGAGCAGTACTTC
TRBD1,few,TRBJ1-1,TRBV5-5,CASSWGQGDTEAFF,TGTGCCAGCAGCTGGGGACAGGGCGACACTGAAGCTTTCTTT
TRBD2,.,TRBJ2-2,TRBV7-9,CASSSWTSGSGNTGELFF,TGTGCCAGCAGCTCTTGGACTAGCGGGAGTGGGAACACCGGGGAGCTGTTTTTT
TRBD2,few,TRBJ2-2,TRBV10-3,CASGTFNTGELFF,TGTGCAAGCGGGACTTTCAACACCGGGGAGCTGTTTTTT
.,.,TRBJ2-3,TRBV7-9,CASSRRTSSTDTQYF,TGTGCCAGCAGCCGAAGGACATCCAGCACAGATACGCAGTATTTT
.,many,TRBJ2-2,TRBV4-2,CASSQVTGPYTGELFF,TGTGCCAGCAGCCAAGTGACGGGGCCCTACACCGGGGAGCTGTTTTTT
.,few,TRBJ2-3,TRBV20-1,CSGRRPVSTDTQYF,TGCAGTGGACGGCGACCCGTTTCCACAGATACGCAGTATTTT
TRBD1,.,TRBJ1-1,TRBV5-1,CASRQGRITEAFF,TGCGCCAGTCGACAGGGGCGTATCACTGAAGCTTTCTTT
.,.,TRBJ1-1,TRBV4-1,CASSQALTVNTEAFF,TGCGCCAGCAGCCAAGCCTTGACAGTGAACACTGAAGCTTTCTTT
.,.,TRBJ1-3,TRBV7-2,CASSLAPISGNTIYF,TGTGCCAGCAGCTTAGCCCCGATCTCTGGAAACACCATATATTTT
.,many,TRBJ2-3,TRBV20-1,CSARGPAGTDTQYF,TGCAGTGCTAGAGGTCCAGCGGGCACAGATACGCAGTATTTT
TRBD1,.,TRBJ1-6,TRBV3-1,CASSQYLYGQGGSPLHF,TGTGCCAGCAGCCAATACCTATACGGACAGGGGGGTTCACCCCTCCACTTT
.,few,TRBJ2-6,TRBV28,CASSYRISGANVLTF,TGTGCCAGCAGTTATAGGATCTCTGGGGCCAACGTCCTGACTTTC
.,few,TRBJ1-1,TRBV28,CASTGAGGTEAFF,TGTGCCAGCACAGGGGCGGGCGGCACTGAAGCTTTCTTT
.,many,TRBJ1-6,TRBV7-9,CASSSRGENSPLHF,TGTGCCAGCAGCTCGCGGGGGGAGAATTCACCCCTCCACTTT
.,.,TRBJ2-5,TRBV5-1,CASSSILTGTRETQYF,TGCGCCAGCAGCTCTATTCTAACAGGGACTCGGGAGACCCAGTACTTC